These 11 T cell receptor beta chains originate from one sample sequenced in a study of control samples from healthy donors and cancer patients. Libraries were prepared by immunoSEQ multiplex PCR; TCRdb keeps only in-frame clonotypes and omits some of them. The table shows 65,000 to 75,000 clones, with over 75% occurring only once. The sequencing sample was made of blood. These receptors were obtained from a woman aged 50 to 60 in good health.

The V gene is TRBV28, the J gene TRBJ2-5; the D gene could be TRBD1 or TRBD2 (6 bases each). The CDR3 spans 14 residues. The V gene lost 5 bases and the J gene lost 5 bases, with 15 bases spanning the gap. Germline CDR1 MDHEN, CDR2 SYDVKM. The CDR3 coding sequence is TGTGCCAGCAGTCCCGAGGGGGGCACGGAGACCCAGTACTTC. Protein: CASSPEGGTETQYF.

This clone was counted once. The V and J genes are TRBV4-1 and TRBJ2-7, with 8 positions matching TRBD2. This CDR3 is 13 amino acids long. Germline CDR1 and CDR2: MGHRA and YSYEKL. Trimming removed 3 bases from V and 6 bases from J; junction bases left unmatched: 4. The CDR3 DNA is TGCGCCAGCAGCCACTCTAGCGGGTTCGAGCAGTACTTC. It is translated as CASSHSSGFEQYF.

The chain employs TRBV5-1 and TRBJ2-3; unclear D gene. Germline V gene data show CDR1 as SGHRS and CDR2 as YFSETQ. The CDR3 runs 12 residues. The V and J ends lost 4 bases and 6 bases respectively, with 9 bases between them. CDR3 amino acids: CASSVSADTQYF. DNA of the CDR3: TGCGCCAGCAGCGTGTCCGCCGATACGCAGTATTTT.

V usage is TRBV2 and J usage is TRBJ1-2; D gene uncertain. The CDR3 totals 13 residues. Germline lookup yields CDR1 SNHLY and CDR2 FYNNEI. V lost 8 bases to trimming and J lost 3 bases, with 13 bases between them. DNA of the CDR3: TGTGCCAGCTTAACCTCAGATTACTATGGCTACACCTTC. Its protein is CASLTSDYYGYTF.

The V gene is TRBV6-5, the J gene TRBJ2-3; 8 positions match TRBD1. V lost 2 bases to trimming and J lost 1 base; unmatched junction nucleotides: 5. Germline V gives CDR1 MNHEY, CDR2 SVGAGI. The CDR3 contains 16 residues. CDR3 sequence: CASSYQTGVGTDTQYF. Written as DNA, the CDR3 is TGTGCCAGCAGTTACCAGACAGGGGTTGGCACAGATACGCAGTATTTT.

The chain combines TRBV28 with TRBJ1-3; D not resolved. The CDR3 is 14 residues long. Germline lookup yields CDR1 MDHEN and CDR2 SYDVKM. V gave up 3 bases and J gave up 5 bases, with 11 bases separating them. DNA of the CDR3: TGTGCCAGCAGTTTCAACGGAGGTAGAAACACCATATATTTT. As protein: CASSFNGGRNTIYF.

The count of this clone is one. The gene calls are TRBV5-4 and TRBJ2-7; D may be TRBD1 (5 bases). Per germline, CDR1 SGHNT and CDR2 YYREEE (reference sequence). The CDR3 is 15 residues long. Trimming shortened V by 0 bases and J by 0 bases, and 10 bases separated the two germline ends. The CDR3 here is CASSLEGPSSYEQYF. The CDR3 DNA is TGTGCCAGCAGCTTGGAGGGGCCTAGCTCCTACGAGCAGTACTTC.

This clone has only a few counts. V and J are TRBV30 and TRBJ1-2; D is unclear. This CDR3 has 14 amino acids. CDR1 and CDR2 from the germline V gene are GTSNPN and SVGIG (reference sequence). V shed 5 bases and J shed 4 bases, with 17 bases lying between them. CDR3 in amino acids: CAWSSGRMGYGYTF. As DNA, the CDR3 is TGTGCCTGGTCGTCAGGCCGTATGGGCTATGGCTACACCTTC.

V gene TRBV28 combines with J gene TRBJ2-7; the D is unclear. V lost 3 bases and J lost 2, with 14 bases in between. From germline, CDR1 is MDHEN and CDR2 SYDVKM. The CDR3 covers 15 residues. The DNA of the CDR3 is TGTGCCAGCAGTTTGGTCGGGCGTACTACCTACGAGCAGTACTTC. Translation: CASSLVGRTTYEQYF.

This clone has just a few counts. CDR3 protein: CASSLRRSDEQFF. CDR3 DNA sequence: TGTGCCAGCAGTTTACGCCGGAGTGATGAGCAGTTCTTC. This chain connects TRBV12-3 or TRBV12-4 to TRBJ2-1; no clear D. Trimming took 2 bases from V and 8 from J, leaving 10 bases between them. The CDR3 contains 13 residues.

This chain uses TRBV7-8 with TRBJ1-3, with D possibly being TRBD1 (5 bases). V dropped 5 bases and J dropped 0 bases, with 14 bases sitting between them. Germline CDR1 reads SGHVS; CDR2 reads FQNEAQ. The CDR3 totals 16 residues. The chain's CDR3 is CASSTPPGGSGNTIYF. For the CDR3, the DNA is TGTGCCAGCAGCACTCCTCCCGGGGGCTCTGGAAACACCATATATTTT.